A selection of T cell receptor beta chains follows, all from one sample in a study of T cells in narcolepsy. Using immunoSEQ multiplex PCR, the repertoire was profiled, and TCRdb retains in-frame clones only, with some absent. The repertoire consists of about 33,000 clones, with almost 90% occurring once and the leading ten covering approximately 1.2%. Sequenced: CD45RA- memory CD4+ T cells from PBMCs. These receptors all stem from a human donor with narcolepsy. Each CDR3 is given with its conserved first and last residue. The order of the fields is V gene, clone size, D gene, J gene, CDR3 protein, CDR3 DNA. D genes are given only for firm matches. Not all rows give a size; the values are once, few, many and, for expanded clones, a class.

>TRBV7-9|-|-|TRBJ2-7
CASSNAQGGEGIYEQYF
TGTGCCAGCAGTAACGCACAGGGAGGAGAGGGGATCTACGAGCAGTACTTC
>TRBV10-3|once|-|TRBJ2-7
CAISRGGEQYF
TGTGCCATCAGTAGGGGCGGCGAGCAGTACTTC
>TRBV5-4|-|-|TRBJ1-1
CASSLGPSRGTEAFF
TGTGCCAGCAGCTTAGGACCCTCTCGAGGCACTGAAGCTTTCTTT
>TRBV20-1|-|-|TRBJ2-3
CSADDRTILSF
TGCAGTGCTGACGACCGGACAATTTTGTCCTTT
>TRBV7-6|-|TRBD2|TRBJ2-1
CASSLGTLRGGPNEQFF
TGTGCCAGCAGCTTGGGGACTTTGCGGGGGGGCCCCAATGAGCAGTTCTTC
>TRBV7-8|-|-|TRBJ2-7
CASSLGGGGEQYF
TGTGCCAGCAGCTTAGGGGGAGGAGGCGAGCAGTACTTC
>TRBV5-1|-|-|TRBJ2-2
CASSLSPGASTGELFF
TGCGCCAGCAGCTTGTCGCCAGGGGCGTCTACCGGGGAGCTGTTTTTT
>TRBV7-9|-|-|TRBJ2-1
CASSPSPPYNEQFF
TGTGCCAGCAGCCCCAGCCCGCCCTACAATGAGCAGTTCTTC
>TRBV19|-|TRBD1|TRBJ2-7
CASRAGTGSNEQYF
TGTGCCAGCCGCGCCGGGACAGGGTCAAACGAGCAGTACTTC
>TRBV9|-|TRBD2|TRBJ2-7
CASSPASGGITEQYF
TGTGCCAGCAGCCCAGCTAGCGGGGGGATTACCGAGCAGTACTTC
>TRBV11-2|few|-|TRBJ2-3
CASSLVVTDTQYF
TGTGCCAGCAGCTTAGTGGTTACGGATACGCAGTATTTT
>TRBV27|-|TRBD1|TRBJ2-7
CASSSLGGQGKDEQYF
TGTGCCAGCAGTAGTTTAGGCGGACAGGGGAAGGACGAGCAGTACTTC
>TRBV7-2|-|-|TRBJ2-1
CASSFRPQTNEQFF
TGTGCCAGCAGCTTTCGTCCCCAAACCAATGAGCAGTTCTTC
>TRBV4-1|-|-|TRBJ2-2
CASSQGRTSPLFF
TGCGCCAGCAGCCAAGGGCGGACATCCCCCCTGTTTTTT
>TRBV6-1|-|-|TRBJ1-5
CASSVELSLETQHF
TGTGCCAGCAGTGTCGAGCTATCACTAGAGACCCAGCATTTT
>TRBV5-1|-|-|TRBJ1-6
CASSFRGVDSPLHF
TGCGCCAGCAGCTTTCGGGGAGTCGATTCACCCCTCCACTTT
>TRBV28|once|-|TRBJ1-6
CASSLGGSNSPLHF
TGTGCCAGCAGTTTGGGGGGCTCTAATTCACCCCTCCACTTT
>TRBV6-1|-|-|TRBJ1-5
CASSDRDQPQHF
TGTGCCAGCAGTGATAGGGATCAGCCCCAGCATTTT
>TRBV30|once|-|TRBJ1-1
CAWSGQLNTEAFF
TGTGCCTGGAGTGGACAGTTGAACACTGAAGCTTTCTTT
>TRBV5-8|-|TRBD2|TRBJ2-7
CASSVAGTPYEQYF
TGTGCCAGCAGCGTAGCGGGAACTCCCTACGAGCAGTACTTC
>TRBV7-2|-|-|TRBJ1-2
CASSLGQGESGYTF
TGTGCCAGCAGCTTAGGTCAGGGTGAGAGTGGCTACACCTTC
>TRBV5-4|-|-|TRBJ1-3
CASSFPGYSGNTIYF
TGTGCCAGCAGCTTCCCGGGCTACTCTGGAAACACCATATATTTT
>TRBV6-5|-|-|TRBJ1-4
CARGRDTKKLFF
TGTGCCAGGGGCAGGGACACCAAAAAACTGTTTTTT
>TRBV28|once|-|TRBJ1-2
CASSLSLKPGYGYTF
TGTGCCAGCAGTCTATCATTGAAGCCGGGCTATGGCTACACCTTC
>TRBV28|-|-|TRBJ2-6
CASSLSGLGSGANVLTF
TGTGCCAGCAGCTTGTCGGGATTAGGTTCTGGGGCCAACGTCCTGACTTTC
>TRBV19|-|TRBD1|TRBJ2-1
CASSIGDRGGGDNEQFF
TGTGCCAGTAGTATAGGGGACAGGGGGGGAGGTGACAATGAGCAGTTCTTC
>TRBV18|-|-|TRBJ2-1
CASSPPVRGREQFF
TGTGCCAGCTCACCACCGGTTAGGGGCCGTGAGCAGTTCTTC
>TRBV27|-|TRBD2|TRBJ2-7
CASSLERGTGGHKVYEQYF
TGTGCCAGCAGTTTAGAGCGCGGGACGGGAGGGCATAAAGTCTACGAGCAGTACTTC
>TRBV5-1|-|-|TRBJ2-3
CASSSRPSASTDTQYF
TGCGCCAGCAGCTCTCGACCGAGCGCTAGCACAGATACGCAGTATTTT
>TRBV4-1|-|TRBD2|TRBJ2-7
CASSPTGGPYEQYF
TGCGCCAGCAGCCCTACGGGGGGGCCCTACGAGCAGTACTTC
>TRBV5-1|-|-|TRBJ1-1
CASSLDLRGKNTEAFF
TGCGCCAGCAGCTTGGACCTTAGAGGGAAGAACACTGAAGCTTTCTTT
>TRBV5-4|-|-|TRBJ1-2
CASSLGWGAGYTF
TGTGCCAGCAGCTTGGGTTGGGGGGCTGGCTACACCTTC
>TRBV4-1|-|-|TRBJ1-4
CASSPPGVSEKLFF
TGCGCCAGCAGCCCCCCGGGGGTTAGTGAAAAACTGTTTTTT
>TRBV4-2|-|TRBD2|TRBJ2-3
CASSRYRDYPSTDTQYF
TGTGCCAGCAGCCGGTACCGGGACTACCCTTCCACAGATACGCAGTATTTT
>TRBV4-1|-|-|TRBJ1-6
CASSPSVVGSYNSPLHF
TGCGCCAGCAGCCCTTCGGTGGTGGGATCCTATAATTCACCCCTCCACTTT
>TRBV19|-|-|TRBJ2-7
CASSMGPRNRPEQYF
TGTGCCAGTAGTATGGGGCCAAGGAATAGGCCTGAGCAGTACTTC
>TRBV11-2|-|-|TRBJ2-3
CASTIDRGQTDTQYF
TGTGCCAGCACCATAGATAGGGGTCAGACAGATACGCAGTATTTT
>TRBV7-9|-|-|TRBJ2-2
CASSLEGVGELFF
TGTGCCAGCAGCTTAGAGGGAGTCGGGGAGCTGTTTTTT
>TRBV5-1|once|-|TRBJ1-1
CASSSGTSGYEAFF
TGCGCCAGCAGCAGTGGGACCTCCGGTTATGAAGCTTTCTTT